These 18 T cell receptor beta chains share one sample of origin, sequenced in a study of OX40 agonist ivuxolimab in advanced cancers. Libraries were prepared by immunoSEQ multiplex PCR; TCRdb keeps only in-frame clonotypes and omits some of them. Of tens of thousands of clones listed, 80% to 95% were seen once; the top ten hold around 19%. The sequencing here drew on CD4+ or CD8+ T cells sorted from blood, taken in a trial of the OX40 agonist ivuxolimab. The receptors come from an adult with an advanced solid tumor such as melanoma, head and neck, liver or kidney cancer.

This clone has just a few counts. Other nucleotide sequences in the sample specify the same CDR3. This rearrangement joins TRBV6-5 to TRBJ1-4, with D tentatively TRBD1 (5 bases). There are 15 residues in the CDR3. V lost 0 bases, J lost 5 bases, and 10 bases lay in between. Per germline, CDR1 MNHEY and CDR2 SVGAGI. The CDR3 here is CASSYSGTGNEKLFF. CDR3 DNA sequence: TGTGCCAGCAGTTACTCCGGGACTGGAAATGAAAAACTGTTTTTT.

The chain uses TRBV10-1 and TRBJ1-1; unclear D gene. The length of the CDR3 is 13 residues. The V end was cut by 5 bases, the J end by 1 base, with 8 bases between. Germline V gene lookup returns CDR1 WNHNN and CDR2 SYGVQD (reference sequence). Written as DNA, the CDR3 is TGCGCCAGCAGTTTGGGCACGAACACTGAAGCTTTCTTT. This encodes CASSLGTNTEAFF.

This chain connects TRBV5-1 to TRBJ2-1; D is possibly TRBD2 (5 bases). Germline V CDR1 and CDR2: SGHRS, YFSETQ. The CDR3 totals 15 residues. V lost 4 bases to trimming and J lost 2 bases, with 13 bases between them. CDR3 DNA: TGCGCCAGCAGCCTAATAGGCGGGCCCTACAATGAGCAGTTCTTC. Residues: CASSLIGGPYNEQFF.

This chain links TRBV4-1 with TRBJ2-3; the D is unclear. This CDR3 is 15 amino acids long. Trimming stripped 1 base from V and 0 bases from J, with 8 bases between. Germline values: CDR1 MGHRA, CDR2 YSYEKL. CDR3 sequence reads: CASSQVAASTDTQYF. The CDR3 coding sequence is TGCGCCAGCAGCCAAGTGGCAGCTAGCACAGATACGCAGTATTTT.

The CDR3 DNA sequence: TGTGCCAGCAGTTACGGGGACGGCTCCTACGAGCAGTACTTC. Translation: CASSYGDGSYEQYF. The chain combines TRBV6-5 with TRBJ2-7; D could derive from TRBD1 or TRBD2 (5 bases each). This CDR3 is built from 14 residues. V was shortened by 2 bases and J by 0 bases, with 8 bases between the two germline ends. Germline V lookup: CDR1 MNHEY, CDR2 SVGAGI.

The chain couples TRBV15 to TRBJ2-6; D is ambiguous. The V end was cut by 3 bases, the J end by 2 bases, with 5 bases between. CDR1 and CDR2 from the germline V gene are LNHNV and YYDKDF (reference sequence). The CDR3 runs to 14 residues. CDR3 region: CATSSSAGANVLTF. CDR3 bases: TGTGCCACCAGCAGCTCAGCTGGGGCCAACGTCCTGACTTTC. The whole variable domain, filled in from reference TRBV15 and TRBJ2-6, reads DAMVIQNPRYQVTQFGKPVTLSCSQTLNHNVMYWYQQKSSQAPKLLFHYYDKDFNNEADTPDNFQSRRPNTSFCFLDIRSPGLGDTAMYLCATSSSAGANVLTFGAGSRLTVL.

This clone showed up just a few times. The genes are TRBV6-1 and TRBJ2-2; possible D gene TRBD2, 6 bases. Trimming removed 7 bases from V and 4 bases from J, with 16 bases in between. Germline CDR1 MNHNS, CDR2 SASEGT. The CDR3 is 15 residues long. The CDR3 nucleotides read TGTGCCAGCACCGGAGGGGAGGATAGCACCGGGGAGCTGTTTTTT. Its translation is CASTGGEDSTGELFF.

This clone was counted a few times. This sequence joins TRBV6-5 and TRBJ1-1, with no clear D. Germline V gives CDR1 MNHEY, CDR2 SVGAGI. CDR3 length equals 15 residues. The V end was cut by 0 bases, the J end by 2 bases, with 10 bases between. The CDR3 nucleotides are TGTGCCAGCAGTTACTCTCGGGGATTTAACACTGAAGCTTTCTTT. Amino acid sequence: CASSYSRGFNTEAFF.

The chain is built from TRBV7-9 and TRBJ2-2; no firm D call. Germline CDR1 reads SEHNR; CDR2 reads FQNEAQ (reference sequence). This CDR3 is 12 amino acids long. Trimming pared 5 bases from V and 4 bases from J, leaving 5 bases between. CDR3: CASSIFTGELFF. For the CDR3, the DNA is TGTGCCAGCAGCATCTTCACCGGGGAGCTGTTTTTT.

The gene calls are TRBV27 and TRBJ2-2; 10 bases map to TRBD1. V dropped 4 bases and J dropped 5; count of bases not matched to a gene: 4. The CDR3 is 15 amino acids. Germline CDR1 is MNHEY and CDR2 is SMNVEV (reference sequence). CDR3 DNA sequence: TGTGCCAGCAGTTGGGGGACAGGGGAAACCGGGGAGCTGTTTTTT. It yields the protein CASSWGTGETGELFF.

V and J are TRBV27 and TRBJ2-1; possibly TRBD2 for D (5 bases). V lost 10 bases and J 10 bases, leaving 14 bases between the germline ends. Germline V gene sequence: CDR1 MNHEY, CDR2 SMNVEV (reference sequence). The CDR3 sequence is 11 residues long. CDR3 nucleotide sequence: TGTGCCACCGCTGTAGGGAGCGAGCAGTTCTTC. It encodes CATAVGSEQFF.

CDR3 in amino acids: CASSFGRFGYTF. CDR3 sequence (DNA): TGTGCCAGCAGCTTTGGACGGTTTGGCTACACCTTC. The J gene is TRBJ1-2, the V gene TRBV6-1; no clear D gene. The CDR3 contains 12 residues. V lost 6 bases to trimming and J lost 7 bases, with 12 bases between them. Germline V gene lookup returns CDR1 MNHNS and CDR2 SASEGT.

The chain couples TRBV11-2 to TRBJ1-2; D is uncertain. Germline V gene sequence: CDR1 SGHAT, CDR2 FQNNGV. This CDR3 has 14 residues. Trimming removed 5 bases at V and 8 bases at J, with 18 bases between. CDR3 DNA: TGTGCCAGCAGCACTCGGACGGGGTGGGGAGGCTACACCTTC. Its protein product is CASSTRTGWGGYTF.

This chain uses TRBV9 with TRBJ1-6; unclear D gene. This CDR3 comprises 15 residues. CDR1 and CDR2 from the germline V gene are SGDLS and YYNGEE. V dropped 2 bases and J dropped 6 bases, with 12 bases sitting between them. CDR3 DNA sequence: TGTGCCAGCAGCGTGGACGGAGCCCCTAATTCACCCCTCCACTTT. Its translation is CASSVDGAPNSPLHF.

The J gene is TRBJ1-5, the V gene TRBV4-2; D perhaps matches TRBD1 (6 bases). Germline V gene sequence: CDR1 LGHNA, CDR2 YNFKEQ. The ends were cut back, 0 bases at V and 7 bases at J, with 13 bases in the middle. The length of the CDR3 is 15 residues. The CDR3 sequence is CASSQETGLGQPQHF. Written as DNA, the CDR3 is TGTGCCAGCAGCCAAGAAACAGGGCTGGGACAGCCCCAGCATTTT.

Here the CDR3 DNA reads TGTGCCAGCAGTTTTGCGGGAAGGGGAAACACCATATATTTT. Amino acids: CASSFAGRGNTIYF. The chain has TRBV27 and TRBJ1-3; D is uncertain. V was clipped by 3 bases and J by 4 bases, with 10 bases between them. The germline gives CDR1 MNHEY, CDR2 SMNVEV (reference sequence). The CDR3 sequence is 14 residues long.

The chain couples TRBV2 to TRBJ1-1, with 8 positions matching TRBD1. There are 14 residues in the CDR3. CDR1 and CDR2 from the germline V gene are SNHLY and FYNNEI. Germline trimming cut 1 base from V and 3 bases from J; bases unmatched to any gene: 1. The CDR3 sequence is CASSEDRGYTEAFF. For the CDR3, the DNA is TGTGCCAGCAGTGAAGACAGGGGGTACACTGAAGCTTTCTTT.

The gene calls are TRBV5-4 and TRBJ1-4, with D possibly being TRBD1 (6 bases). CDR1 and CDR2 from the germline V gene are SGHNT and YYREEE (reference sequence). The CDR3 loop spans 14 amino acids. V gave up 2 bases and J gave up 7 bases, with 12 bases separating them. This chain's CDR3 is CASSLQGHSEKLFF. As DNA, the CDR3 is TGTGCCAGCAGCTTACAGGGCCACAGTGAAAAACTGTTTTTT.